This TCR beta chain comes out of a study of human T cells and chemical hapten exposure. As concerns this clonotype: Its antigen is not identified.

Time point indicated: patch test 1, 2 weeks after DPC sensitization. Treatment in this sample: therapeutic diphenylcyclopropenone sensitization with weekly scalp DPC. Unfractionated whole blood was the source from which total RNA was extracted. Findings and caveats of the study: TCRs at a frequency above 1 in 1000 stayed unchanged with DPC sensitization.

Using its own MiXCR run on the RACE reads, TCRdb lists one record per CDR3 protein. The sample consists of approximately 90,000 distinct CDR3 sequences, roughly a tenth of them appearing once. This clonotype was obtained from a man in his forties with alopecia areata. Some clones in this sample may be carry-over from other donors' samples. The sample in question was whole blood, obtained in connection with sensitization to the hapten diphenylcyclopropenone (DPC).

Here the CDR3 reads CASSPLGLADTDTQYF. The CDR3 DNA follows: TGTGCCAGCAGCCCCCTGGGGCTAGCGGACACAGATACGCAGTATTTT. The chain couples TRBV14 to TRBJ2-3, with 7 bases identical to TRBD2. The germline V gene has CDR1 SGHDN and CDR2 FVKESK. V lost 4 bases and J lost 2; bases outside the gene matches: 9. The CDR3 sequence is 16 residues long.